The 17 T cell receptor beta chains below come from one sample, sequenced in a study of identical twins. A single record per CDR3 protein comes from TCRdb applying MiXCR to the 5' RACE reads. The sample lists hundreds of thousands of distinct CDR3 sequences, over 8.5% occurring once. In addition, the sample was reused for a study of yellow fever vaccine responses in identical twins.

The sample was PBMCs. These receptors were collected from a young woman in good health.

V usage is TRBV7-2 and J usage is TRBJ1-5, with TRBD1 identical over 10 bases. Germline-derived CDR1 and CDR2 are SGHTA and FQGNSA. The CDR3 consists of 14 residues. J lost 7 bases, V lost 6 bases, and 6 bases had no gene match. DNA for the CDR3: TGTGCCAGCAGAGGACAGGGGGTATCGCAGCCCCAGCATTTT. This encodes CASRGQGVSQPQHF.

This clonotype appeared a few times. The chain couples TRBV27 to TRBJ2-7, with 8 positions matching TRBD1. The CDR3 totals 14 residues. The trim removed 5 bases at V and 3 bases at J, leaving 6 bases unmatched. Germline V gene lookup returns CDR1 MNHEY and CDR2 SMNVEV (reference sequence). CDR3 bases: TGTGCCAGCAGTCTTCAGGGACAGGACTACGAGCAGTACTTC. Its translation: CASSLQGQDYEQYF.

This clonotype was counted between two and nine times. Here the CDR3 reads CASSYTGAGIYEQYF. As DNA, the CDR3 is TGTGCCAGCAGTTACACAGGGGCGGGAATCTACGAGCAGTACTTC. The chain links TRBV6-5 to TRBJ2-7, with D perhaps TRBD1 (7 bases). Germline V gives CDR1 MNHEY, CDR2 SVGAGI. The CDR3 length is 15 residues. The V and J ends lost 2 bases and 3 bases respectively, with 14 bases between them.

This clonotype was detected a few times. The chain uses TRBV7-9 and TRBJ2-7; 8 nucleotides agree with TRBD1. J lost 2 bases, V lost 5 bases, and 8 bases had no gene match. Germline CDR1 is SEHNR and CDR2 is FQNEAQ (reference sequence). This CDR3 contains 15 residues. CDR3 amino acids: CASSRGQGNAYEQYF. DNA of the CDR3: TGTGCCAGCAGCCGAGGACAGGGCAACGCCTACGAGCAGTACTTC.

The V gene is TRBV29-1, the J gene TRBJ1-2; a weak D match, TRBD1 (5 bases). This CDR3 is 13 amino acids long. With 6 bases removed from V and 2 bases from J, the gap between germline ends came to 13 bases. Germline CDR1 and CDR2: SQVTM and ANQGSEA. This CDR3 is CSVASGRNYGYTF. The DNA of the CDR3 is TGCAGCGTCGCCTCGGGACGGAACTATGGCTACACCTTC.

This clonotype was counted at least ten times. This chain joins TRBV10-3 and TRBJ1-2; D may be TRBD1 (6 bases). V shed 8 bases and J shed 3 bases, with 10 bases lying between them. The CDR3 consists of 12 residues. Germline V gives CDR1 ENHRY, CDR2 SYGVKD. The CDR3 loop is CAIPGQYYGYTF. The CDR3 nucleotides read TGTGCCATCCCCGGACAGTACTATGGCTACACCTTC.

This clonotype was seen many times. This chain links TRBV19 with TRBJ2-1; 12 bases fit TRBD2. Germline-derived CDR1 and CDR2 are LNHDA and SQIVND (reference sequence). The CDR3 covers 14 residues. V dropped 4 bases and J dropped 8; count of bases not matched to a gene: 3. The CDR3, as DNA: TGTGCCAGTAGTACTAGCGGGGGGGCCTATGAGCAGTTCTTC. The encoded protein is CASSTSGGAYEQFF.

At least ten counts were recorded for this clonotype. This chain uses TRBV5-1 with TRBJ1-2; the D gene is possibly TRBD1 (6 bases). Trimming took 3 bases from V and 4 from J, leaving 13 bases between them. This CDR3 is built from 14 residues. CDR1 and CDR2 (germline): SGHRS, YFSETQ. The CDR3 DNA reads TGCGCCAGCAGCTCGCGCCGGGACACCTATGGCTACACCTTC. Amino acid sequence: CASSSRRDTYGYTF.

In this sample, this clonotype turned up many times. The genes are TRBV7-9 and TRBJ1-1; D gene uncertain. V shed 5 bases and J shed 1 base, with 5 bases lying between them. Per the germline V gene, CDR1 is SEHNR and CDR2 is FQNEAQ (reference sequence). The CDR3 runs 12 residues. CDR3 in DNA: TGTGCCAGCAGCGGAGGGAACACTGAAGCTTTCTTT. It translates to CASSGGNTEAFF.

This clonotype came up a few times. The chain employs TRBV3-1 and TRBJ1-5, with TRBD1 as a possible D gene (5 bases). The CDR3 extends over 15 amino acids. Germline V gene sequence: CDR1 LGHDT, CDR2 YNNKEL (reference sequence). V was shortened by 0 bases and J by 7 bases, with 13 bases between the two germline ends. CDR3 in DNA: TGTGCCAGCAGCCAAGATGGGGTTGGACAACAGCCCCAGCATTTT. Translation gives CASSQDGVGQQPQHF.

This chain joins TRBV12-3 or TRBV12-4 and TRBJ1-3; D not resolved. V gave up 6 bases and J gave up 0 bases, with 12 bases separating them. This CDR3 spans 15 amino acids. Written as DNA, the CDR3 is TGTGCCAGCAGACCCCCAGCGGTCTCTGGAAACACCATATATTTT. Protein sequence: CASRPPAVSGNTIYF.

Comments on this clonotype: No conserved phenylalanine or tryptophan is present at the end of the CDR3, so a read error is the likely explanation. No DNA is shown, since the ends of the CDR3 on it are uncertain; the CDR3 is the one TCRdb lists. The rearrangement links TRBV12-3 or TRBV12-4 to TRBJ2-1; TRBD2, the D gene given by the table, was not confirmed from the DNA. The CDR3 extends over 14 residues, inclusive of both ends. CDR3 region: CASSLTGEITSGVL.

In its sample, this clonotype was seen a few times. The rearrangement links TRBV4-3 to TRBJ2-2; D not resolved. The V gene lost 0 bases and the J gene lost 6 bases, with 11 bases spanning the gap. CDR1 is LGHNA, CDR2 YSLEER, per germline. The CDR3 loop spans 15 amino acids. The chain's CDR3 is CASSQDFWSSGELFF. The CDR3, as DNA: TGCGCCAGCAGCCAAGATTTTTGGAGCTCCGGGGAGCTGTTTTTT.

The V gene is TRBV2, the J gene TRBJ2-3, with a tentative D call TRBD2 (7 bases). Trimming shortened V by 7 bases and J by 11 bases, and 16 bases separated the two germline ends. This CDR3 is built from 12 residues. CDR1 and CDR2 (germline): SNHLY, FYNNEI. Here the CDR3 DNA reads TGTGCCAGCATTGGGACTACCAGGGGGCAGTATTTT. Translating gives CASIGTTRGQYF.

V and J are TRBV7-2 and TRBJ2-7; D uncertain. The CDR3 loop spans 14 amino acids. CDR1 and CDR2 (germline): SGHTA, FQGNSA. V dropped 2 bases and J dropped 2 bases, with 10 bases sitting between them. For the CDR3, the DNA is TGTGCCAGCAGCTTAAGAGTTCCCCCCTACGAGCAGTACTTC. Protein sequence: CASSLRVPPYEQYF.

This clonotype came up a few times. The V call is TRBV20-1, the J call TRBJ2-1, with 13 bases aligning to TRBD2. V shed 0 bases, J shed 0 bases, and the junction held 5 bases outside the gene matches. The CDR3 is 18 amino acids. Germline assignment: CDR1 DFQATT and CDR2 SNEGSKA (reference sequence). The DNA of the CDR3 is TGCAGTGCTAGAGATGTGACTAGCGGGGGGAGCTCCTACAATGAGCAGTTCTTC. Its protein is CSARDVTSGGSSYNEQFF.

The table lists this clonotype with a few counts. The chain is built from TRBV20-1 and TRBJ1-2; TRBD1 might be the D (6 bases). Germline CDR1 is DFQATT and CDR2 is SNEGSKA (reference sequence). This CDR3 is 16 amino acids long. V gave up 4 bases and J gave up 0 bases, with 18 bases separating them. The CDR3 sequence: CSAKGLGTQANYGYTF. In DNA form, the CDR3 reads TGCAGTGCTAAGGGGCTCGGGACACAAGCTAACTATGGCTACACCTTC.